This T cell receptor (beta chain) was observed in a study of cytomegalovirus exposure and HLA in healthy donors. General observations from the study: Presence/absence analyses assumed roughly uniform sequencing depth across donors, which may not hold.

The CDR3 has 14 residues. Trimming took 7 bases from V and 5 from J, leaving 14 bases between them. Germline loops: CDR1 MDHEN, CDR2 SYDVKM. The donors (healthy individuals) were bone marrow donors. The PCR made use of 60 Vbeta and 13 Jbeta primers. TCRdb's table, derived via immunoSEQ multiplex PCR, lists solely in-frame clones and lacks some. The sample carries 120,000 to 150,000 clones, around three quarters recorded once. Concerning this clone itself: Its cognate antigen is unknown.

This receptor was identified in a man aged 25 to 40 in good health and CMV-seronegative. The sample comprised PBMCs. The chain employs TRBV28 and TRBJ2-2; possibly TRBD2 for D (6 bases). The CDR3: CASKAGSLTGELFF. The CDR3 DNA follows: TGTGCCAGCAAGGCGGGGTCGTTGACCGGGGAGCTGTTTTTT.